This TCR beta chain originates from a study of read filtering for tumor transcriptome and immune sequencing. Study summary: Mean patient age was approximately 66 years, range roughly 45 to 80; approximately 18 male, 12 to 15 female.

With V trimmed by 5 bases and J by 4 bases, 9 bases remained unmatched. The CDR3 has 16 residues. This clonotype was picked up many times. From roughly 400 ng of RNA, a library with molecular barcoded alpha/delta and beta/gamma adaptors was made. MiXCR, run by TCRdb on the reads, gives a single entry per CDR3 protein. The table lists 30,000 to 40,000 distinct CDR3 sequences, about 13% of them singletons. The clonotype comes from a donor over 35 with multiple myeloma. The chain carries TRBV12-3 or TRBV12-4 and TRBJ2-4, with TRBD1 matching over 9 bases. The specimen sequenced was a population of CD138-negative cells sorted from bone marrow. CDR3 protein: CASSPARDRVKNIQYF. CDR3 in DNA: TGTGCCAGCAGTCCCGCACGGGACAGGGTAAAAAACATTCAGTACTTC.